Below are 28 T cell receptor beta chains sequenced from a single sample in a study of blood T cell repertoires in COVID-19. TCRdb keeps only in-frame clones here, not all; method: immunoSEQ multiplex PCR. In the table there are 50,000 to 70,000 clones, more than 80% of which are singletons. Sample: peripheral blood. These TCRs come from a woman aged 80 or older with active COVID-19.

With respect to this clone: Other DNA sequences within the sample encode an identical CDR3. This chain uses TRBV5-1 with TRBJ2-2, with D perhaps matching TRBD2 (5 bases). Between the trimmed V and J ends, which lost 1 base and 4 bases, there was a span of 11 bases. CDR1 and CDR2 from the germline V gene are SGHRS and YFSETQ. This CDR3 is built from 15 residues. CDR3 bases: TGCGCCAGCAGCTTGAGCGGACCTGTCACCGGGGAGCTGTTTTTT. Its protein product is CASSLSGPVTGELFF.

This chain links TRBV7-9 with TRBJ1-1; the D is unclear. V was cut by 1 base and J by 4 bases, with 19 bases left in between. Germline V gives CDR1 SEHNR, CDR2 FQNEAQ (reference sequence). The CDR3 extends over 17 amino acids. This CDR3 reads CASSLVFGPERGTEAFF. The DNA for the CDR3 is TGTGCCAGCAGCTTAGTTTTCGGACCAGAACGGGGCACTGAAGCTTTCTTT. Drawing the rest from reference TRBV7-9 and TRBJ1-1, the complete variable domain is DTGVSQNPRHKITKRGQNVTFRCDPISEHNRLYWYRQTLGQGPEFLTYFQNEAQLEKSRLLSDRFSAERPKGSFSTLEIQRTEQGDSAMYLCASSLVFGPERGTEAFFGQGTRLTVV.

The gene calls are TRBV7-9 and TRBJ1-1, with D hard to call. Germline-derived CDR1 and CDR2 are SEHNR and FQNEAQ (reference sequence). V dropped 0 bases and J dropped 1 base, with 9 bases sitting between them. This CDR3 contains 15 residues. The CDR3 coding sequence is TGTGCCAGCAGCTTAGCCCCACCCGGGAACACTGAAGCTTTCTTT. It specifies CASSLAPPGNTEAFF.

This chain uses TRBV4-1 with TRBJ2-1; TRBD2 aligns across 12 bases. The CDR3 is made up of 16 amino acids. V was clipped by 4 bases and J by 15 bases; unmatched bases: 16. Per the germline V gene, CDR1 is MGHRA and CDR2 is YSYEKL. The CDR3 spells CASSLTYPTSGSQRFF. The CDR3 nucleotides are TGCGCCAGCAGCCTCACTTACCCGACTAGCGGGAGTCAGAGGTTCTTC.

The chain has TRBV4-2 and TRBJ2-2, with 7 bases that match TRBD1. The CDR3 totals 15 residues. CDR1 is LGHNA and CDR2 is YNFKEQ in the germline V gene. The V gene end was trimmed by 4 bases and the J gene end by 5 bases; junction bases not matched to a gene: 7. Here the CDR3 DNA reads TGTGCCAGCAGCCCAGAGACAGGGCTTACCGGGGAGCTGTTTTTT. This sequence encodes CASSPETGLTGELFF.

The J gene is TRBJ2-3, the V gene TRBV5-1; D remains unclear. Germline V gene lookup returns CDR1 SGHRS and CDR2 YFSETQ. The germline V and J ends were trimmed by 4 bases and 6 bases, with 9 bases remaining between them. The CDR3 consists of 12 residues. The CDR3: CASSAFGDTQYF. Here the CDR3 DNA reads TGCGCCAGCAGCGCCTTCGGGGATACGCAGTATTTT.

This clone showed up just once. V usage is TRBV6-5 and J usage is TRBJ2-2; 7 nucleotides match TRBD1. This CDR3 spans 14 amino acids. Germline trimming cut 7 bases from V and 3 bases from J; bases unmatched to any gene: 5. The germline V gene encodes CDR1 MNHEY and CDR2 SVGAGI. In DNA form, the CDR3 reads TGTGCCAGCACCCCTGACAGGGACACCGGGGAGCTGTTTTTT. Translation gives CASTPDRDTGELFF.

This clone showed up just once. This chain uses TRBV10-3 with TRBJ2-5, with D possibly TRBD1 on 6 matching bases. The CDR3 length is 17 residues. Germline V gives CDR1 ENHRY, CDR2 SYGVKD. V lost 4 bases and J lost 4, with 22 bases in between. The CDR3 DNA is TGTGCCATCAGTGTAGGGGTAGGGCAGGGGCGTCCAGAGACCCAGTACTTC. This sequence encodes CAISVGVGQGRPETQYF.

This rearrangement joins TRBV5-1 to TRBJ2-3; D is perhaps TRBD2 (5 bases). Germline loops: CDR1 SGHRS, CDR2 YFSETQ. The ends were cut back, 4 bases at V and 2 bases at J, with 14 bases in the middle. The CDR3 extends over 15 amino acids. CDR3 loop: CASSTPGEPTDTQYF. The CDR3, as DNA: TGCGCCAGCAGCACACCCGGGGAGCCCACAGATACGCAGTATTTT.

The gene calls are TRBV24-1 and TRBJ2-1; 8 bases line up with TRBD1. Looked up from germline, CDR1 is KGHDR and CDR2 is SFDVKD. V shed 1 base and J 2 bases; nucleotides not matched to a gene: 3. The CDR3 totals 16 residues. The chain's CDR3 is CATSDFGRGPYNEQFF. The CDR3 DNA reads TGTGCCACCAGTGATTTCGGCAGGGGGCCCTACAATGAGCAGTTCTTC.

The V call is TRBV3-1 (or the pseudogene TRBV3-2), the J call TRBJ2-3; D ambiguous. Germline V CDR1 and CDR2: LGHDT, YNNKEL (reference sequence). V shed 3 bases and J shed 1 base, with 5 bases lying between them. This CDR3 has 13 residues. The CDR3, as DNA: TGTGCCAGCAGCCAGGCCGGCACAGATACGCAGTATTTT. As protein: CASSQAGTDTQYF.

The chain couples TRBV7-2 to TRBJ2-4; 9 bases match TRBD2. The germline V gene encodes CDR1 SGHTA and CDR2 FQGNSA. V lost 0 bases, J lost 13 bases, and 4 bases stayed unmatched. This CDR3 comprises 13 residues. Here the CDR3 DNA reads TGTGCCAGCAGCTTAGCCAGACTAGCGGAACAGTACTTC. The encoded protein is CASSLARLAEQYF.

This clone has more than one count but fewer than ten. The genes are TRBV6-2 or TRBV6-3 and TRBJ2-7, with 7 bases matching TRBD1. The V gene's germline CDR1 is MNHEY and CDR2 SVGEGT. J lost 2 bases, V lost 5 bases, and 6 bases had no gene match. This CDR3 has 14 residues. CDR3 in DNA: TGTGCCAGCAGTGACGACAGGGTCCCCTACGAGCAGTACTTC. Its translation: CASSDDRVPYEQYF.

The V and J genes are TRBV5-1 and TRBJ1-3; TRBD1 matches 9 bases. From germline, CDR1 is SGHRS and CDR2 YFSETQ. V gave up 4 bases and J gave up 3 bases; unmatched junction bases: 5. This CDR3 contains 15 residues. For the CDR3, the DNA is TGCGCCAGCAGCGTGGGACAGGGCTATGGAAACACCATATATTTT. Amino acids: CASSVGQGYGNTIYF.

This chain uses TRBV30 with TRBJ2-7; 12 bases fit TRBD2. The CDR3 is made up of 16 amino acids. Germline CDR1 GTSNPN, CDR2 SVGIG (reference sequence). The V segment lost 0 bases and the J segment 7 bases; nucleotides outside the gene matches: 10. CDR3 bases: TGTGCCTGGAGTGTCGGGCTAGCGGGAGGGCCGGAAGAGCAGTACTTC. Amino acid sequence: CAWSVGLAGGPEEQYF.

The rearrangement links TRBV7-9 to TRBJ2-1; 7 nucleotides align to TRBD2. Germline V gene data show CDR1 as SEHNR and CDR2 as FQNEAQ (reference sequence). V lost 5 bases to trimming and J lost 4 bases; unmatched junction nucleotides: 8. There are 15 residues in the CDR3. CDR3 residues: CASSPPREPYNEQFF. Here the CDR3 DNA reads TGTGCCAGCAGCCCCCCGCGGGAGCCGTACAATGAGCAGTTCTTC.

This clone was observed a single time. The chain combines TRBV10-2 with TRBJ2-7; 7 nucleotides line up with TRBD1. From germline, CDR1 is WSHSY and CDR2 SAAADI. The trim removed 8 bases at V and 3 bases at J, leaving 1 base unmatched. This CDR3 has 11 amino acids. In DNA form, the CDR3 reads TGCGCCAGCTGGACAGGCTACGAGCAGTACTTC. Encoded protein: CASWTGYEQYF.

This clone was picked up one time. The rearrangement links TRBV7-8 to TRBJ2-1; tentatively, D is TRBD1 (8 bases). V lost 3 bases and J lost 1, with 28 bases in between. This CDR3 has 21 amino acids. Germline assignment: CDR1 SGHVS and CDR2 FQNEAQ. This CDR3 is CASSFAQGGIRGEGSYNEQFF. DNA for the CDR3: TGTGCCAGCAGCTTTGCACAGGGGGGAATTAGAGGGGAGGGGTCCTACAATGAGCAGTTCTTC.

V is TRBV10-3 and J is TRBJ1-1; 8 nucleotides agree with TRBD1. Per the germline V gene, CDR1 is ENHRY and CDR2 is SYGVKD. This CDR3 has 15 residues. V dropped 4 bases and J dropped 1; count of bases not matched to a gene: 5. The CDR3 spells CAISVSTGENTEAFF. CDR3 nucleotide sequence: TGTGCCATCAGTGTGTCGACAGGGGAGAACACTGAAGCTTTCTTT.

The CDR3 DNA follows: TGTGCCAGCAGCCCAGGTAACAGCCCCGAGCAGTACTTC. Its translation is CASSPGNSPEQYF. This chain joins TRBV7-9 and TRBJ2-7, with unresolved D. Germline V CDR1 and CDR2: SEHNR, FQNEAQ (reference sequence). V dropped 5 bases and J dropped 6 bases, with 14 bases sitting between them. The CDR3 is made up of 13 amino acids.

This rearrangement joins TRBV5-1 to TRBJ1-2; 9 positions match TRBD1. The CDR3 extends over 16 amino acids. CDR1 and CDR2 (germline): SGHRS, YFSETQ. J gave up 0 bases and V 0 bases, and 3 bases lay outside the gene matches. As DNA, the CDR3 is TGCGCCAGCAGCTTGGGACAGGGGGGAACTAACTATGGCTACACCTTC. This sequence encodes CASSLGQGGTNYGYTF.

V is TRBV7-6 and J is TRBJ2-1; the D gene is possibly TRBD2 (6 bases). Trimming took 2 bases from V and 0 from J, leaving 8 bases between them. From germline, CDR1 is SGHVS and CDR2 FNYEAQ. The CDR3 is made up of 15 amino acids. The CDR3 spells CASSLRRASYNEQFF. The CDR3 nucleotides read TGTGCCAGCAGCTTAAGGAGGGCCTCCTACAATGAGCAGTTCTTC.

The chain couples TRBV7-2 to TRBJ2-7; D may be TRBD1 (6 bases). The CDR3 sequence is 14 residues long. Trimming removed 5 bases from V and 3 bases from J, with 14 bases in between. The germline gives CDR1 SGHTA, CDR2 FQGNSA. CDR3 sequence: CASSVQGSVYEQYF. Here the CDR3 DNA reads TGTGCCAGCAGCGTACAGGGTAGCGTCTACGAGCAGTACTTC.

J is TRBJ2-7 and V is TRBV6-5; TRBD1 matches at 9 bases. Per the germline V gene, CDR1 is MNHEY and CDR2 is SVGAGI. The J segment lost 3 bases and the V segment lost 10 bases, leaving 10 bases of the junction unmatched. The CDR3 is 14 amino acids. CDR3 DNA: TGTGCCATCGATACCCCGGGACAGGGCTACGAGCAGTACTTC. The encoded protein is CAIDTPGQGYEQYF.

The genes are TRBV28 and TRBJ2-7; maybe TRBD1 (7 bases). The V gene lost 6 bases and the J gene lost 3 bases, with 15 bases spanning the gap. CDR3 length: 14 amino acids. Germline V gives CDR1 MDHEN, CDR2 SYDVKM. DNA of the CDR3: TGTGCCAGCAGACAGACAGGGAGGAACTACGAGCAGTACTTC. This gives the protein CASRQTGRNYEQYF.

The chain has TRBV7-9 and TRBJ2-3, with 8 bases that match TRBD2. Germline CDR1 and CDR2: SEHNR and FQNEAQ (reference sequence). The CDR3 loop spans 15 amino acids. J lost 0 bases, V lost 3 bases, and 2 bases had no gene match. CDR3 residues: CASSFGLASTDTQYF. In DNA, the CDR3 is TGTGCCAGCAGCTTCGGACTAGCCAGCACAGATACGCAGTATTTT.

This clone appeared a single time. The rearrangement links TRBV28 to TRBJ1-1, with D possibly TRBD1 on 5 matching bases. This CDR3 comprises 11 residues. The germline V gene encodes CDR1 MDHEN and CDR2 SYDVKM. V was shortened by 3 bases and J by 13 bases, with 12 bases between the two germline ends. The CDR3 bases are TGTGCCAGCAGTTTGAGCAGGGTCGGTTTCTTT. Protein product: CASSLSRVGFF. The complete variable domain, with remaining parts taken from reference TRBV28 and TRBJ1-1, reads DVKVTQSSRYLVKRTGEKVFLECVQDMDHENMFWYRQDPGLGLRLIYFSYDVKMKEKGDIPEGYSVSREKKERFSLILESASTNQTSMYLCASSLSRVGFFGQGTRLTVV.

V gene TRBV5-8 combines with J gene TRBJ1-6; TRBD1 aligns across 7 bases. The CDR3 totals 15 residues. CDR1 is SGHTS, CDR2 YDEGEE, per germline. The J segment lost 5 bases and the V segment lost 4 bases, leaving 6 bases of the junction unmatched. The CDR3 protein is CASSPGTVHNSPLHF. CDR3 sequence (DNA): TGTGCCAGCAGCCCAGGGACAGTACATAATTCACCCCTCCACTTT.